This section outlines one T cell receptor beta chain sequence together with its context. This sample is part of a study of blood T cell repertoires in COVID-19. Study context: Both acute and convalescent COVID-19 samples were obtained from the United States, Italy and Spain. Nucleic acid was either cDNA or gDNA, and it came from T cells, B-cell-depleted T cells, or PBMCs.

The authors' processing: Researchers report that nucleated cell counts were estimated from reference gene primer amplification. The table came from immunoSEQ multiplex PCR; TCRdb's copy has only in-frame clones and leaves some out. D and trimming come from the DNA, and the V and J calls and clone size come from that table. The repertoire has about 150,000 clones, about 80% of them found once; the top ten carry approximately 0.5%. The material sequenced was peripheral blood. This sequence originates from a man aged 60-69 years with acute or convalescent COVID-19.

The CDR3 loop reads CASSLSYNEQFF. The CDR3 DNA reads as TGTGCCAGCAGTTTATCGTACAATGAGCAGTTCTTC. The V and J genes are TRBV28 and TRBJ2-1; no firm D call. This CDR3 contains 12 residues. Trimming cost V 1 base and J 4 bases, with 2 bases left between them. CDR1 is MDHEN and CDR2 is SYDVKM in the germline V gene.